This TCR beta chain was identified in a study of Ad26.COV2.S vaccination and SARS-CoV-2 variants. About the study: Ad26.COV2.S, an intramuscular injection, was given once or twice 56 days apart.

As to this clone: What it binds is not known.

Treatment defined: over 15 received Ad26.COV2.S at low or high dose, single or two shots; roughly five received placebo; per-sample allocation not given. The study sampled participants on day 63 after the first vaccine or placebo injection. CDR3 size: 16 residues. Germline CDR1 is MNHEY and CDR2 is SVGAGI. V was cut by 0 bases and J by 4 bases, with 13 bases left in between. Clones were read by immunoSEQ multiplex PCR, and TCRdb kept only the in-frame ones, dropping some. The sample comprises roughly 420,000 clones, roughly 90% of which are singletons, and less than 4.5% rests with the top ten. Findings and caveats of the study: Vaccinated individuals (as opposed to placebo recipients) had higher spike-specific TCR breadth.

The sequence was obtained from a person aged 18-60 years who received the Ad26.COV2.S COVID-19 vaccine or a placebo. The sample in question was peripheral blood, obtained in a trial of Ad26.COV2.S vaccine versus placebo. The rearrangement uses TRBV6-5 and TRBJ1-5; TRBD1 is a possible D gene (5 bases). The CDR3: CASSYSQPGVNQPQHF. The CDR3 region has the DNA TGTGCCAGCAGTTACTCACAGCCGGGGGTTAATCAGCCCCAGCATTTT.